Sequencing of this T cell receptor beta chain was carried out in a study of cytomegalovirus exposure and HLA in healthy donors. Remarks on this clone: As yet, its antigen is unknown.

The primer mix had 60 Vbeta and 13 Jbeta primers. Sequencing was performed with immunoSEQ multiplex PCR; in TCRdb, only in-frame clones are kept and a portion is missing. The table includes 70,000 to 95,000 clones, roughly 72% detected once. The study's findings and limits: There were 164 TCR beta chains listed as cytomegalovirus-associated. Accurate prediction of most subjects' HLA-A and HLA-B alleles from TCR beta sequences was reported. Across all donors, roughly uniform sequencing depth was an assumption of the presence/absence analyses. For cytomegalovirus status, the classifier reportedly gave diagnoses with high specificity and sensitivity.

Looked up from germline, CDR1 is SGHTA and CDR2 is FQGNSA. V was clipped by 5 bases and J by 8 bases; unmatched bases: 16. CDR3 length: 17 residues. This receptor was obtained from a man younger than 40 in good health and CMV-seropositive. Sequenced material: PBMCs. This chain uses TRBV7-2 with TRBJ2-1, with TRBD1 matching 9 bases. CDR3 DNA: TGTGCCAGCAGCCGTTTTTCCCGGGACAGGGTGAGGGATGAGCAGTTCTTC. Its protein is CASSRFSRDRVRDEQFF.